Listed here is a single TCR beta chain. Its antigen is currently unknown. The data are from a study of Graves' ophthalmopathy and Graves' hyperthyroidism. Whole-study findings and limits: Clonotypes were expanded in thyroid at above 0.001 frequency, and most also appeared in blood.

RNA transcripts were the template, and TCR beta CDR3 regions were amplified from them. Second-round multiplex PCR came after first-round RT-PCR with HTBI primers. One entry per CDR3 protein results from TCRdb running MiXCR on the multiplex PCR reads. This sample has 300,000 to 350,000 distinct CDR3 sequences, with 15% to 20% found just once. V shed 1 base and J shed 0 bases, with 9 bases lying between them. Germline CDR1 and CDR2: DFQATT and SNEGSKA (reference sequence). CDR3 length: 14 amino acids. V and J are TRBV20-1 and TRBJ1-1; D possibly corresponds to TRBD1 (5 bases). The sequencing sample was made of peripheral blood. The TCR comes from an adult man with Graves' ophthalmopathy. This CDR3 reads CSARVGTVNTEAFF. The CDR3, as DNA: TGCAGTGCTAGAGTGGGGACGGTGAACACTGAAGCTTTCTTT.